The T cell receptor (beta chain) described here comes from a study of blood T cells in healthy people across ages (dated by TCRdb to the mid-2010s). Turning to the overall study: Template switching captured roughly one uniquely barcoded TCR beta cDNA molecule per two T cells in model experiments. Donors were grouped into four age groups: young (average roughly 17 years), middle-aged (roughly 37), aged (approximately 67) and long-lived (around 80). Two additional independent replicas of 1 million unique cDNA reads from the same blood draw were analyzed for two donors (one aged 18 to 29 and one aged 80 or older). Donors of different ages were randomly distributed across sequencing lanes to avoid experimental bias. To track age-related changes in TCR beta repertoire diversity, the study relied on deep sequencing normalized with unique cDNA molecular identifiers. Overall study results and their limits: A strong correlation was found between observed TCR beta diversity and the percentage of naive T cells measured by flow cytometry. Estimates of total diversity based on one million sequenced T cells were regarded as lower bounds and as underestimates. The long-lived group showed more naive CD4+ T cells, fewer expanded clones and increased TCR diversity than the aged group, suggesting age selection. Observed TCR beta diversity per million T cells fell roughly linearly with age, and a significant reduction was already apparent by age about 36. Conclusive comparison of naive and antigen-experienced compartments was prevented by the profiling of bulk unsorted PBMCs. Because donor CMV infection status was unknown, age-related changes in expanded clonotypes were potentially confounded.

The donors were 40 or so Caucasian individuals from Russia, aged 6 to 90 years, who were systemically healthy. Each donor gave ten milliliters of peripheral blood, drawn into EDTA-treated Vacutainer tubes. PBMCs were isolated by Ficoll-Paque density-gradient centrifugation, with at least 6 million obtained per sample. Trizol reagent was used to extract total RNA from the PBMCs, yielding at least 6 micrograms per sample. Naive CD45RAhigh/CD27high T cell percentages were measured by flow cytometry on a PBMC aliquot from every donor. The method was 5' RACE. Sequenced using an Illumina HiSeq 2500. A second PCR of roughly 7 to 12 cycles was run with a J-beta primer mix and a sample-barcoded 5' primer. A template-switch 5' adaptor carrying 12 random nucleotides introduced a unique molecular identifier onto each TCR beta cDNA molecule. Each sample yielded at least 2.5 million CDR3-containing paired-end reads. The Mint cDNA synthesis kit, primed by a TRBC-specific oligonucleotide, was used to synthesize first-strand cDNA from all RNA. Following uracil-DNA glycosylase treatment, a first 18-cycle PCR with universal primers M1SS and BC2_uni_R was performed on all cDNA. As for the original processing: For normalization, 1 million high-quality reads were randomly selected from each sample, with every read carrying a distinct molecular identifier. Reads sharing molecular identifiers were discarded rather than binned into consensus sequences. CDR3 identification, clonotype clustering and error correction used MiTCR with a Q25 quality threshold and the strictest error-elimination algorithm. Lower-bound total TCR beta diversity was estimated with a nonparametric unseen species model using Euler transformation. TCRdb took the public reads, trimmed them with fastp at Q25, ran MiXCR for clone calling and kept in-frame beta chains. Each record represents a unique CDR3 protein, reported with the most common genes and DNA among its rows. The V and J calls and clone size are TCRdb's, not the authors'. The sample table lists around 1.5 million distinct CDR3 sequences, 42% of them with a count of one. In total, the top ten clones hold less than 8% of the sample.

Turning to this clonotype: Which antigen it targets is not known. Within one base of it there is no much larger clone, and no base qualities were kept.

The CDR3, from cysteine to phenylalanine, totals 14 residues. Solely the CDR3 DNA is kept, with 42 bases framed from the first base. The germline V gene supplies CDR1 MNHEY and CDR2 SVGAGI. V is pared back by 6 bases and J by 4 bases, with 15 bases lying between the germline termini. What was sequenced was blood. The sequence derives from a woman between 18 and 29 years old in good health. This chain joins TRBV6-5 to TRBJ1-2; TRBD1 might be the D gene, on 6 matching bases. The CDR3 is CASRYLGQLYGYTF. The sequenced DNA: TGTGCCAGCAGATATCTCGGACAGCTCTATGGCTACACCTTC.